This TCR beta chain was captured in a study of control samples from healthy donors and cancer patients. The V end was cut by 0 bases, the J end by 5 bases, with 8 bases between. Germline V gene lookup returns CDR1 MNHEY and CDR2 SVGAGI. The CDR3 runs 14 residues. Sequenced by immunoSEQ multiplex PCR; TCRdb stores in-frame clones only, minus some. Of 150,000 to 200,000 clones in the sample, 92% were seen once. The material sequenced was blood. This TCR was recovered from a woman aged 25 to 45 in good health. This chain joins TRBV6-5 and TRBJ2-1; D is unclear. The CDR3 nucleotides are TGTGCCAGCAGTTACTCCCGGGCCAACAATGAGCAGTTCTTC. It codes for CASSYSRANNEQFF.